This T cell receptor beta chain was observed in a study of cytomegalovirus exposure and HLA in healthy donors. Background on the study: Most genotyped donors, 65% to 85% of about 430, had Caucasian-associated genetic ancestry. Study-level results: In a later analysis, most CMV-associated TCR beta chains appeared HLA-restricted.

With 60 Vbeta and 13 Jbeta primers, the PCR was carried out. Profiled with immunoSEQ multiplex PCR; TCRdb holds only in-frame clones, not every one. The table lists some 120,000 clones, 78% of them singletons. In germline, CDR1 is MGHRA, CDR2 YSYEKL. Trimming left V 1 base short and J 2 bases short, with 6 bases between. CDR3 length equals 14 residues. At the time of sampling, donors were nominally healthy, though unrecorded immune exposures were likely. About this clone itself: Its antigen remains unknown.

Input material: PBMCs. The V gene is TRBV4-1, the J gene TRBJ2-1; D is possibly TRBD1 (6 bases). This receptor was identified in a man in his forties in good health and CMV-seronegative. The CDR3 reads CASSQAGAYNEQFF. For the CDR3, the DNA is TGCGCCAGCAGCCAAGCAGGGGCCTACAATGAGCAGTTCTTC.